Listed here are 26 T cell receptor beta chains from one sample, sequenced in a study of shared clonotypes between healthy human individuals. Produced via immunoSEQ multiplex PCR; TCRdb's table is partial and in-frame only. This sample has about 2.4 million clones, with approximately 93% found just once. Material: naive CD4+ T cells from PBMCs. Subset indicated: CD45RA+ positively selected. Receptor source: a man younger than 30 in good health. Some clones in this sample may be carry-over from other donors' samples.

The V gene is TRBV6-1, the J gene TRBJ2-3, with 8 bases that match TRBD2. The CDR3 sequence is 15 residues long. Germline assignment: CDR1 MNHNS and CDR2 SASEGT. With 2 bases clipped from V and 2 bases from J, the junction kept 3 bases outside the gene matches. The CDR3 DNA sequence: TGTGCCAGCAGTGAACCGGGGGGGGACACAGATACGCAGTATTTT. The encoded protein is CASSEPGGDTDTQYF.

This sequence joins TRBV6-4 and TRBJ2-7; perhaps TRBD2 as D (6 bases). Trimming removed 5 bases at V and 2 bases at J, with 13 bases between. Germline CDR1 MRHNA, CDR2 SNTAGT. The CDR3 loop spans 14 amino acids. This chain's CDR3 is CASSKEEGTYEQYF. CDR3 bases: TGTGCCAGCAGTAAAGAGGAGGGGACCTACGAGCAGTACTTC.

The V gene is TRBV6-1, the J gene TRBJ1-5; 7 bases are a match to TRBD1. V gave up 2 bases and J gave up 3 bases; unmatched junction bases: 7. Germline values: CDR1 MNHNS, CDR2 SASEGT. This CDR3 comprises 16 residues. CDR3 amino acids: CASSERTGTVNQPQHF. For the CDR3, the DNA is TGTGCCAGCAGTGAACGGACCGGGACAGTCAATCAGCCCCAGCATTTT.

The genes are TRBV5-6 and TRBJ2-7, with D perhaps assigned TRBD1 or TRBD2 (5 bases each). The CDR3 consists of 15 residues. Germline assignment: CDR1 SGHDT and CDR2 YYEEEE. V shed 1 base and J shed 6 bases, with 17 bases lying between them. CDR3 sequence reads: CASSLFGTIPSEQYF. CDR3 sequence (DNA): TGTGCCAGCAGCTTGTTCGGGACCATTCCAAGCGAGCAGTACTTC.

This rearrangement joins TRBV7-2 to TRBJ2-5; TRBD2 might be the D (7 bases). Germline CDR1 SGHTA, CDR2 FQGNSA. Trimming removed 0 bases from V and 1 base from J, with 15 bases in between. The CDR3 has 17 residues. In DNA form, the CDR3 reads TGTGCCAGCAGCTTAGCCGGGGGGCGAGCGACCCAAGAGACCCAGTACTTC. It codes for CASSLAGGRATQETQYF.

The V and J genes are TRBV28 and TRBJ2-7, with 11 bases lining up with TRBD1. Germline-derived CDR1 and CDR2 are MDHEN and SYDVKM. The CDR3 is 15 amino acids. The junction had 7 bases not matched to a gene; V was cut back by 7 bases and J by 2 bases. The CDR3 region is CASTRGTGGPYEQYF. The CDR3 coding sequence is TGTGCCAGCACTCGAGGGACAGGGGGTCCCTACGAGCAGTACTTC.

Only one count was recorded for this clone. J is TRBJ2-1 and V is TRBV2; 7 nucleotides match TRBD1. Germline CDR1 is SNHLY and CDR2 is FYNNEI. Trimming cost V 8 bases and J 7 bases; bases outside gene matches: 14. The CDR3 totals 15 residues. This chain's CDR3 is CASVRGQGVRNEQFF. CDR3 nucleotides: TGTGCCAGCGTGAGGGGTCAGGGGGTAAGGAATGAGCAGTTCTTC.

The sample holds a few counts of this clone. CDR3 sequence: CASSLQGSRAEAFF. CDR3 DNA: TGTGCCAGCAGTTTACAGGGGTCGCGCGCTGAAGCTTTCTTT. The chain recombines TRBV28 with TRBJ1-1; possibly TRBD1 for D (6 bases). The germline V gene encodes CDR1 MDHEN and CDR2 SYDVKM. Trimming removed 2 bases at V and 6 bases at J, with 13 bases between. The CDR3 has 14 amino acids.

V usage is TRBV9 and J usage is TRBJ1-5; a possible D gene is TRBD1 (5 bases). CDR1 and CDR2 from the germline V gene are SGDLS and YYNGEE. The V gene lost 8 bases and the J gene lost 4 bases, with 13 bases spanning the gap. The CDR3 has 13 residues. The CDR3 sequence is CASGGIRNQPQHF. DNA of the CDR3: TGTGCCAGTGGGGGTATACGGAATCAGCCCCAGCATTTT.

The chain carries TRBV6-5 and TRBJ2-5, with 7 bases lining up with TRBD1. V dropped 5 bases and J dropped 4; count of bases not matched to a gene: 7. The CDR3 has 14 amino acids. Germline-derived CDR1 and CDR2 are MNHEY and SVGAGI. The CDR3 here is CASSRIRDRETQYF. Here the CDR3 DNA reads TGTGCCAGCAGTAGAATCCGGGACAGAGAGACCCAGTACTTC.

The gene calls are TRBV30 and TRBJ2-3, with D possibly being TRBD1 or TRBD2 (5 bases each). Trimming left V 3 bases short and J 4 bases short, with 17 bases between. Germline V CDR1 and CDR2: GTSNPN, SVGIG (reference sequence). This CDR3 contains 15 residues. The CDR3 DNA is TGTGCCTGGAGCGCCTTGGGGGTCAGCTCAGATACGCAGTATTTT. It yields the protein CAWSALGVSSDTQYF.

This clone came up a few times. Other DNA sequences in this specimen translate into the identical CDR3. The gene calls are TRBV28 and TRBJ1-1; no clear D. V lost 4 bases, J lost 5 bases, and 8 bases lay in between. Germline lookup yields CDR1 MDHEN and CDR2 SYDVKM. This CDR3 has 12 residues. For the CDR3, the DNA is TGTGCCAGCAGTTCCCGGGAGACTGAAGCTTTCTTT. Its protein product is CASSSRETEAFF.

This chain connects TRBV6-5 to TRBJ2-7, with D possibly being TRBD2 (5 bases). The CDR3 runs to 14 residues. Trimming took off 4 bases at V and 0 bases at J, with 10 bases between the two ends. Germline CDR1 is MNHEY and CDR2 is SVGAGI. The CDR3: CASSSQRFSYEQYF. The DNA of the CDR3 is TGTGCCAGCAGTTCCCAGCGGTTCTCCTACGAGCAGTACTTC.

The chain combines TRBV2 with TRBJ2-2; D uncertain. Germline CDR1 SNHLY, CDR2 FYNNEI. The CDR3 consists of 14 residues. V lost 5 bases to trimming and J lost 4 bases, with 11 bases between them. The CDR3 DNA reads as TGTGCCAGCAGTCCCCTTTCGACCACCGGGGAGCTGTTTTTT. Translating it yields CASSPLSTTGELFF.

This clone was seen a single time. The chain recombines TRBV9 with TRBJ2-2; D might be TRBD2 (5 bases). CDR3 length: 15 residues. Germline CDR1 is SGDLS and CDR2 is YYNGEE. The germline V and J ends were trimmed by 6 bases and 6 bases, with 18 bases remaining between them. Written as DNA, the CDR3 is TGTGCCAGCAACACAATAGCGAATGAGGCCGGGGAGCTGTTTTTT. Translation: CASNTIANEAGELFF. The full variable domain, its missing parts supplied by reference TRBV9 and TRBJ2-2, is DSGVTQTPKHLITATGQRVTLRCSPRSGDLSVYWYQQSLDQGLQFLIQYYNGEERAKGNILERFSAQQFPDLHSELNLSSLELGDSALYFCASNTIANEAGELFFGEGSRLTVL.

This chain connects TRBV5-4 to TRBJ1-2; unclear D gene. The length of the CDR3 is 12 residues. Trimming shortened V by 4 bases and J by 3 bases, and 7 bases separated the two germline ends. Germline lookup yields CDR1 SGHNT and CDR2 YYREEE (reference sequence). For the CDR3, the DNA is TGTGCCAGCAGCACGGATCACTATGGCTACACCTTC. It translates to CASSTDHYGYTF.

V gene TRBV5-1 combines with J gene TRBJ2-5, with 11 bases identical to TRBD1. CDR1 is SGHRS, CDR2 YFSETQ, per germline. Germline trimming cut 1 base from V and 2 bases from J; bases unmatched to any gene: 10. The CDR3 contains 18 residues. CDR3 region: CASSLLPTRDRGQETQYF. The CDR3 coding sequence is TGCGCCAGCAGCTTGCTACCGACCCGGGACAGGGGGCAAGAGACCCAGTACTTC. Full variable domain (rest looked up from reference TRBV5-1 and TRBJ2-5): KAGVTQTPRYLIKTRGQQVTLSCSPISGHRSVSWYQQTPGQGLQFLFEYFSETQRNKGNFPGRFSGRQFSNSRSEMNVSTLELGDSALYLCASSLLPTRDRGQETQYFGPGTRLLVL.

The chain employs TRBV9 and TRBJ2-3; TRBD1 is a possible D gene (5 bases). CDR3 length equals 15 residues. From germline, CDR1 is SGDLS and CDR2 YYNGEE. V lost 1 base and J 2 bases, leaving 11 bases between the germline ends. The CDR3 sequence is CASSVRTYLTDTQYF. CDR3 nucleotides: TGTGCCAGCAGCGTACGGACATACCTCACAGATACGCAGTATTTT.

A single count supports this clone. The V gene is TRBV5-1, the J gene TRBJ2-7, with D unclear. With 0 bases removed from V and 6 bases from J, the gap between germline ends came to 10 bases. This CDR3 spans 13 amino acids. CDR1 SGHRS and CDR2 YFSETQ come from the germline V gene. The CDR3 DNA sequence: TGCGCCAGCAGCTTGGTCCCCACCGGCGAGCAGTACTTC. Its protein is CASSLVPTGEQYF.

V and J are TRBV7-9 and TRBJ2-5; D is uncertain. Germline lookup yields CDR1 SEHNR and CDR2 FQNEAQ (reference sequence). V was cut by 4 bases and J by 4 bases, with 7 bases left in between. The CDR3 consists of 12 residues. CDR3 DNA: TGTGCCAGCAGCTCCCTTCGAGAGACCCAGTACTTC. Translating gives CASSSLRETQYF.

This sequence joins TRBV10-1 and TRBJ2-1; no reliable D call. Germline V gene sequence: CDR1 WNHNN, CDR2 SYGVQD (reference sequence). CDR3 length: 14 residues. Trimming cost V 4 bases and J 7 bases, with 14 bases left between them. CDR3 nucleotides: TGCGCCAGCAGTGGGGGTAGTTTTGTGAATGAGCAGTTCTTC. Translation: CASSGGSFVNEQFF.

The V and J genes are TRBV11-3 and TRBJ2-7, with D possibly being TRBD2 (5 bases). Deletions cut 5 bases from V and 2 bases from J, with 10 bases between. The germline CDR1 and CDR2 sequences are SGHNT and YENEEA. CDR3 length: 13 residues. This CDR3 is CASSPPGTYEQYF. In DNA form, the CDR3 reads TGTGCCAGCAGCCCCCCCGGGACCTACGAGCAGTACTTC.

Note on this clone: Different DNA sequences within this sample yield the same CDR3. This chain uses TRBV19 with TRBJ2-5, with D maybe TRBD2 (5 bases). CDR1 LNHDA and CDR2 SQIVND come from the germline V gene (reference sequence). Trimming stripped 5 bases from V and 5 bases from J, with 9 bases between. The CDR3 sequence is 12 residues long. The CDR3 is CASSEGGETQYF. The DNA of the CDR3 is TGTGCCAGTAGTGAGGGTGGGGAGACCCAGTACTTC.

This chain connects TRBV5-1 to TRBJ2-5; TRBD2 aligns across 11 bases. J was trimmed by 4 bases and V by 5 bases; bases with no gene match: 7. Germline values: CDR1 SGHRS, CDR2 YFSETQ. There are 15 residues in the CDR3. CDR3 region: CASSGLAGGPETQYF. CDR3 nucleotides: TGCGCCAGCAGTGGTCTAGCGGGAGGTCCAGAGACCCAGTACTTC.

J is TRBJ1-5 and V is TRBV27; D gene unclear. The V gene's germline CDR1 is MNHEY and CDR2 SMNVEV (reference sequence). This CDR3 spans 13 amino acids. V was clipped by 5 bases and J by 6 bases, with 11 bases between them. For the CDR3, the DNA is TGTGCCAGCAGTCCGAGTCGGGGTCAGCCCCAGCATTTT. Its protein product is CASSPSRGQPQHF.

The DNA of the CDR3 is TGTGCCTGGAGCCGGGGACAGCTAAATGAGCAGTTCTTC. Translating gives CAWSRGQLNEQFF. The chain is built from TRBV30 and TRBJ2-1, with 7 positions matching TRBD1. CDR3 length equals 13 residues. Trimming took 3 bases from V and 7 from J; bases not matched to a gene: 6. Germline V gives CDR1 GTSNPN, CDR2 SVGIG (reference sequence).